These 18 T cell receptor beta chains were sequenced from one sample in a study of cytomegalovirus exposure and HLA in healthy donors. The PCR contained 60 Vbeta and 13 Jbeta primers. Assay used: immunoSEQ multiplex PCR; TCRdb lists only in-frame clones, some missing. The sample contains about 190,000 clones, more than 75% of which appear only once. Sample: PBMCs. The source is a man in his forties or fifties in good health and CMV-seropositive.

V gene TRBV6-1 combines with J gene TRBJ2-1; D might be TRBD1 (7 bases). Trimming stripped 6 bases from V and 9 bases from J, with 18 bases between. This CDR3 comprises 14 residues. Germline V gene sequence: CDR1 MNHNS, CDR2 SASEGT. The CDR3 DNA sequence: TGTGCCAGCAGGCGCAGGGGGGCCCGGGCTGAGCAGTTCTTC. Its translation: CASRRRGARAEQFF.

This clone was counted only a few times. The chain uses TRBV10-3 and TRBJ2-1; D is undetermined. Germline-derived CDR1 and CDR2 are ENHRY and SYGVKD. Trimming left V 8 bases short and J 5 bases short, with 16 bases between. The CDR3 contains 14 residues. CDR3 loop: CAIVTTLLNNEQFF. As DNA, the CDR3 is TGTGCCATCGTAACTACGCTCCTCAACAATGAGCAGTTCTTC.

The rearrangement links TRBV4-1 to TRBJ2-2; possibly TRBD2 for D (6 bases). The germline V gene encodes CDR1 MGHRA and CDR2 YSYEKL. This CDR3 spans 16 amino acids. V gave up 2 bases and J gave up 3 bases, with 13 bases separating them. CDR3 nucleotides: TGCGCCAGCAGCCAATGGTCGACTAGAGACACCGGGGAGCTGTTTTTT. Encoded protein: CASSQWSTRDTGELFF.

The V and J genes are TRBV10-3 and TRBJ2-7, with 7 bases matching TRBD1. The germline CDR1 and CDR2 sequences are ENHRY and SYGVKD. Unmatched junction bases numbered 4, after V lost 6 bases and J lost 2 bases. CDR3 size: 13 residues. The CDR3 spells CAISLGTAYEQYF. For the CDR3, the DNA is TGTGCCATCAGCCTTGGGACAGCCTACGAGCAGTACTTC.

The chain has TRBV6-5 and TRBJ1-3, with 8 bases matching TRBD1. Per the germline V gene, CDR1 is MNHEY and CDR2 is SVGAGI. The CDR3 length is 16 residues. J lost 0 bases, V lost 0 bases, and 1 base had no gene match. The CDR3 nucleotides read TGTGCCAGCAGTTACTCGACAGGGGCCTCTGGAAACACCATATATTTT. This translates into CASSYSTGASGNTIYF.

The chain recombines TRBV7-2 with TRBJ2-7, with a weak D call TRBD2 (6 bases). This CDR3 region has 16 residues. Germline CDR1 and CDR2: SGHTA and FQGNSA. The V end lost 0 bases, the J end lost 2 bases, and 14 bases lay between the germline ends. CDR3 nucleotides: TGTGCCAGCAGCTTAGCCTCTAGCGCAACGGCCTACGAGCAGTACTTC. It codes for CASSLASSATAYEQYF.

The chain combines TRBV28 with TRBJ2-7; a possible D gene is TRBD2 (6 bases). V lost 7 bases and J 0 bases, leaving 16 bases between the germline ends. Germline V gene lookup returns CDR1 MDHEN and CDR2 SYDVKM. This CDR3 has 15 residues. The CDR3 sequence is CASTDLSGLSYEQYF. DNA for the CDR3: TGTGCCAGCACCGATCTGAGCGGGCTCTCCTACGAGCAGTACTTC. Looking up the rest from reference TRBV28 and TRBJ2-7 gives the full variable domain: DVKVTQSSRYLVKRTGEKVFLECVQDMDHENMFWYRQDPGLGLRLIYFSYDVKMKEKGDIPEGYSVSREKKERFSLILESASTNQTSMYLCASTDLSGLSYEQYFGPGTRLTVT.

The chain is built from TRBV4-2 and TRBJ2-3; D possibly corresponds to TRBD1 (6 bases). Germline V gene data show CDR1 as LGHNA and CDR2 as YNFKEQ. The V end was cut by 4 bases, the J end by 2 bases, with 13 bases between. This CDR3 region has 15 residues. The CDR3 DNA sequence: TGTGCCAGCAGCCGAGACAGGAAGTCCACAGATACGCAGTATTTT. It codes for CASSRDRKSTDTQYF.

Only a few counts were recorded for this clone. The chain combines TRBV11-2 with TRBJ2-7; 10 bases map to TRBD2. J gave up 2 bases and V 0 bases, and 7 bases lay outside the gene matches. Germline V CDR1 and CDR2: SGHAT, FQNNGV. The CDR3 sequence is 17 residues long. CDR3 nucleotides: TGTGCCAGCAGCTTAGAGGCTAGCGGGAGAGGGACCTACGAGCAGTACTTC. Amino acids: CASSLEASGRGTYEQYF.

This clone was observed a handful of times. This chain links TRBV9 with TRBJ1-4; D unresolved. This CDR3 region has 13 residues. Per the germline V gene, CDR1 is SGDLS and CDR2 is YYNGEE. Trimming cost V 0 bases and J 7 bases, with 7 bases left between them. The CDR3: CASSVGLGEKLFF. CDR3 nucleotides: TGTGCCAGCAGCGTAGGGCTTGGTGAAAAACTGTTTTTT.

The chain joins TRBV11-1 to TRBJ2-3; TRBD2 matches at 9 bases. Germline loops: CDR1 SGHAT, CDR2 FQDESV (reference sequence). V gave up 5 bases and J gave up 6 bases; unmatched junction bases: 9. The CDR3 is made up of 15 amino acids. The CDR3 sequence is CASSQLAGLGDTQYF. The CDR3, as DNA: TGTGCCAGCAGCCAACTAGCGGGCCTTGGGGATACGCAGTATTTT.

CDR3 in DNA: TGTGCCAGCAGTGAAATGGCCTTGTCCTTGAACACTGAAGCTTTCTTT. It is translated as CASSEMALSLNTEAFF. The chain links TRBV2 to TRBJ1-1; no clear D gene. The germline gives CDR1 SNHLY, CDR2 FYNNEI. This CDR3 contains 16 residues. The ends were cut back, 2 bases at V and 0 bases at J, with 13 bases in the middle.

This chain connects TRBV5-6 to TRBJ2-7, with 9 bases lining up with TRBD1. The CDR3 sequence is 15 residues long. J lost 3 bases, V lost 4 bases, and 8 bases had no gene match. CDR1 is SGHDT and CDR2 is YYEEEE in the germline V gene. CDR3 coding DNA: TGTGCCAGCAGCCCCGGACAGGGGAGGATCTACGAGCAGTACTTC. Amino acid sequence: CASSPGQGRIYEQYF.

The chain employs TRBV6-5 and TRBJ2-2, with D uncertain. Per germline, CDR1 MNHEY and CDR2 SVGAGI. V lost 2 bases, J lost 1 base, and 5 bases lay in between. CDR3 length: 14 amino acids. CDR3 nucleotides: TGTGCCAGCAGTTACGTGCGGAACACCGGGGAGCTGTTTTTT. Its translation is CASSYVRNTGELFF.

V gene TRBV7-3 combines with J gene TRBJ2-6; D is unresolved. This CDR3 contains 15 residues. The V gene lost 6 bases and the J gene lost 1 base, with 10 bases spanning the gap. CDR1 and CDR2 from the germline V gene are SGHTA and FQGTGA. CDR3: CASSPSVSGANVLTF. The DNA of the CDR3 is TGTGCCAGCAGTCCGTCGGTATCTGGGGCCAACGTCCTGACTTTC.

This clone was observed a few times. CDR3 nucleotides: TGTGCCAGCAGCTTGGCCAATAGCTATGGCTACACCTTC. Encoded protein: CASSLANSYGYTF. The rearrangement links TRBV5-5 to TRBJ1-2; no firm D call. The CDR3 covers 13 residues. CDR1 is SGHKS, CDR2 YYEKEE, per germline (reference sequence). V lost 0 bases, J lost 4 bases, and 7 bases lay in between.

J is TRBJ2-4 and V is TRBV6-6, with D perhaps matching TRBD2 (5 bases). The V end lost 8 bases, the J end lost 1 base, and 12 bases lay between the germline ends. Germline V gene lookup returns CDR1 MNHNY and CDR2 SVGAGI (reference sequence). CDR3 length: 14 residues. For the CDR3, the DNA is TGTGCCAGCGGGGAGAGAGGGGCCAAAAACATTCAGTACTTC. Translating gives CASGERGAKNIQYF.

This clone was counted between two and nine times. The chain recombines TRBV28 with TRBJ2-7, with D maybe TRBD2 (6 bases). Germline V CDR1 and CDR2: MDHEN, SYDVKM. This CDR3 spans 14 amino acids. V was clipped by 2 bases and J by 1 base, with 9 bases between them. This chain's CDR3 is CASSLPGLSYEQYF. As DNA, the CDR3 is TGTGCCAGCAGTTTACCGGGACTGTCCTACGAGCAGTACTTC.